A selection of T cell receptor beta chains follows, all from one sample in a study of early T cells in non-severe SARS-CoV-2 infection. Each CDR3 protein is one row after TCRdb ran MiXCR on the 5' RACE reads. The sample records 40,000 or so distinct CDR3 sequences, 9.5% to 13% being singletons. The sample taken for sequencing was whole blood. The receptors stem from an adult who was a healthcare worker with PCR-confirmed SARS-CoV-2 infection or an uninfected control (not recorded which). The CDR3 runs from the conserved cysteine through the conserved F or W. Fields, in order: D gene, V gene, clone size, J gene, CDR3 DNA, CDR3 protein. A D gene is named only where the DNA matches it firmly. Clone size is shown for a subset of rows, as once, few, many or a class of expanded clone.

d_call: NA
v_call: TRBV6-1
clone_size: NA
j_call: TRBJ1-2
cdr3_nt: TGTGCCAGCAGTGGGACAACTTATGGCTACACCTTC
cdr3_aa: CASSGTTYGYTF

d_call: NA
v_call: TRBV4-3
clone_size: many
j_call: TRBJ2-4
cdr3_nt: TGCGCCAGCAGCCAAGATTCGCACGGGGGAAACAAAAACATTCAGTACTTC
cdr3_aa: CASSQDSHGGNKNIQYF

d_call: NA
v_call: TRBV11-2
clone_size: few
j_call: TRBJ1-1
cdr3_nt: TGTGCCAGCAGCTTAAAGAGGAACACTGAAGCTTTCTTT
cdr3_aa: CASSLKRNTEAFF

d_call: NA
v_call: TRBV29-1
clone_size: many
j_call: TRBJ1-1
cdr3_nt: TGCAGCGTGTTGGGGAGGGTAGACACTGAAGCTTTCTTT
cdr3_aa: CSVLGRVDTEAFF

d_call: TRBD2
v_call: TRBV28
clone_size: NA
j_call: TRBJ2-2
cdr3_nt: TGTGCCAGCAGTTCGGTATTAGGACTAGCGCCTTTTGGGGAGCTGTTTTTT
cdr3_aa: CASSSVLGLAPFGELFF

d_call: NA
v_call: TRBV4-2
clone_size: few
j_call: TRBJ2-3
cdr3_nt: TGTGCCAGCAGCCCAGTAGGTAGCGGAGCGAGAGATACGCAGTATTTT
cdr3_aa: CASSPVGSGARDTQYF

d_call: NA
v_call: TRBV5-1
clone_size: NA
j_call: TRBJ2-1
cdr3_nt: TGCGCCAGCAGCCCGAATGAGCAGTTCTTC
cdr3_aa: CASSPNEQFF

d_call: NA
v_call: TRBV7-9
clone_size: many
j_call: TRBJ1-6
cdr3_nt: TGTGCCAGCAGCCCCGGGGCTCCGAATAATTCACCCCTCCACTTT
cdr3_aa: CASSPGAPNNSPLHF

d_call: TRBD2
v_call: TRBV6-5
clone_size: few
j_call: TRBJ2-7
cdr3_nt: TGTGCCAGCACCCAGGGACTAGCGGGCGAGCAGTACTTC
cdr3_aa: CASTQGLAGEQYF

d_call: TRBD1
v_call: TRBV28
clone_size: NA
j_call: TRBJ1-1
cdr3_nt: TGTGCCAGCACCCTGACAGGGAATTTCGCTGAAGCTTTCTTT
cdr3_aa: CASTLTGNFAEAFF

d_call: TRBD2
v_call: TRBV29-1
clone_size: NA
j_call: TRBJ2-7
cdr3_nt: TGCAGCGTCATAAATAGCGGGAACGGGTACGAGCAGTACTTC
cdr3_aa: CSVINSGNGYEQYF

d_call: NA
v_call: TRBV20-1
clone_size: many
j_call: TRBJ1-1
cdr3_nt: TGCAGTGCTAGACGGCAGAGGAACACTGAAGCTTTCTTT
cdr3_aa: CSARRQRNTEAFF

d_call: TRBD2
v_call: TRBV28
clone_size: few
j_call: TRBJ2-3
cdr3_nt: TGTGCCAGCAGCAAGCGGGGAGGCACAGATACGCAGTATTTT
cdr3_aa: CASSKRGGTDTQYF

d_call: TRBD1
v_call: TRBV28
clone_size: NA
j_call: TRBJ2-7
cdr3_nt: TGTGCCAGCAGCTCGGGCGACAGGGTACCCGAGCAGTACTTC
cdr3_aa: CASSSGDRVPEQYF

d_call: TRBD2
v_call: TRBV7-3
clone_size: many
j_call: TRBJ2-1
cdr3_nt: TGTGCCAGCAGCCCCACGAGGCTAGCGGGAGGTGAGCAGTTCTTC
cdr3_aa: CASSPTRLAGGEQFF

d_call: TRBD2
v_call: TRBV29-1
clone_size: medium-sized
j_call: TRBJ2-3
cdr3_nt: TGCAGCGCCCGGGAGGGCCTTAATACGCAGTATTTT
cdr3_aa: CSAREGLNTQYF

d_call: TRBD1
v_call: TRBV6-2/TRBV6-3
clone_size: few
j_call: TRBJ2-7
cdr3_nt: TGTGCCAGCAGATCAGGGGGAAGCTCCTACGAGCAGTACTTC
cdr3_aa: CASRSGGSSYEQYF

d_call: NA
v_call: TRBV7-8
clone_size: many
j_call: TRBJ2-3
cdr3_nt: TGTGCCAGCAGCCCGGGGAGATCGGTGACAGATACGCAGTATTTT
cdr3_aa: CASSPGRSVTDTQYF

d_call: NA
v_call: TRBV7-9
clone_size: NA
j_call: TRBJ2-5
cdr3_nt: TGTGCCAGCAGCTTATGGCAGGGGGAGACCCAGTACTTC
cdr3_aa: CASSLWQGETQYF

d_call: NA
v_call: TRBV29-1
clone_size: few
j_call: TRBJ1-1
cdr3_nt: TGCAGCGTTGAAGCCATGGTGCCTGAAGCTTTCTTT
cdr3_aa: CSVEAMVPEAFF

d_call: TRBD1
v_call: TRBV10-3
clone_size: many
j_call: TRBJ2-1
cdr3_nt: TGTGCCATCGCCCCTCCCGGGACAGGTGAAGACAATGAGCAGTTCTTC
cdr3_aa: CAIAPPGTGEDNEQFF

d_call: NA
v_call: TRBV6-2/TRBV6-3
clone_size: many
j_call: TRBJ1-2
cdr3_nt: TGTGCCAGCAGACACCTTAACTATGGCTACACCTTC
cdr3_aa: CASRHLNYGYTF

d_call: NA
v_call: TRBV28
clone_size: NA
j_call: TRBJ1-2
cdr3_nt: TGTGCCAGCAGTTTGATGCCTTGGGGCTACACCTTC
cdr3_aa: CASSLMPWGYTF

d_call: TRBD1
v_call: TRBV7-6
clone_size: many
j_call: TRBJ2-1
cdr3_nt: TGTGCCAGCAGCGGGAACCGGGGGACAGGGATTAACAATGAGCAGTTCTTC
cdr3_aa: CASSGNRGTGINNEQFF

d_call: NA
v_call: TRBV5-4
clone_size: many
j_call: TRBJ1-4
cdr3_nt: TGTGCCAGCAGCTTGGAACAGAATGAAAAACTGTTTTTT
cdr3_aa: CASSLEQNEKLFF

d_call: NA
v_call: TRBV3-1
clone_size: many
j_call: TRBJ2-1
cdr3_nt: TGTGCCAGCAGCCCTAGCGCCACAGACGGTGAGCAGTTCTTC
cdr3_aa: CASSPSATDGEQFF

d_call: NA
v_call: TRBV27
clone_size: NA
j_call: TRBJ2-7
cdr3_nt: TGTGCCAGCAGTTTATTGGCGACTAACTACGAGCAGTACTTC
cdr3_aa: CASSLLATNYEQYF

d_call: NA
v_call: TRBV6-5
clone_size: many
j_call: TRBJ1-1
cdr3_nt: TGTGCCAGCAGGCAACTAAGGGGGAACACTGAAGCTTTCTTT
cdr3_aa: CASRQLRGNTEAFF

d_call: NA
v_call: TRBV4-1
clone_size: NA
j_call: TRBJ1-2
cdr3_nt: TGCGCCAGCAGCCAATACTATGGCTACACCTTC
cdr3_aa: CASSQYYGYTF

d_call: TRBD2
v_call: TRBV6-5
clone_size: many
j_call: TRBJ2-2
cdr3_nt: TGTGCCAGCAGTTACTCACCTAGCGGGAGCAACGGGGAGCTGTTTTTT
cdr3_aa: CASSYSPSGSNGELFF

d_call: NA
v_call: TRBV4-1
clone_size: many
j_call: TRBJ2-5
cdr3_nt: TGCGCCAGCAGCCAAGTAGGTAGGAGGGAGACCCAGTACTTC
cdr3_aa: CASSQVGRRETQYF

d_call: NA
v_call: TRBV11-2
clone_size: few
j_call: TRBJ2-7
cdr3_nt: TGTGCCAGCCGAACGACGGCAGCCTACGAGCAGTACTTC
cdr3_aa: CASRTTAAYEQYF

d_call: NA
v_call: TRBV7-8
clone_size: NA
j_call: TRBJ1-1
cdr3_nt: TGTGCCAGCAGCTTATTGGGGACGGTGAACACTGAAGTTTTCTTT
cdr3_aa: CASSLLGTVNTEVFF

d_call: NA
v_call: TRBV20-1
clone_size: many
j_call: TRBJ2-1
cdr3_nt: TGCAGTGGCTCAAATCTAAGACGGAAGAATGAGCAGTTCTTC
cdr3_aa: CSGSNLRRKNEQFF

d_call: TRBD2
v_call: TRBV5-4
clone_size: NA
j_call: TRBJ2-1
cdr3_nt: TGTGCCAGCAGCCGAGAAGGAAGCGGGGTCTACAATGAGCAGTTCTTC
cdr3_aa: CASSREGSGVYNEQFF

d_call: TRBD2
v_call: TRBV15
clone_size: many
j_call: TRBJ2-3
cdr3_nt: TGTGCCACCAGCGAGGGAGGGCTTAACACAGATACGCAGTATTTT
cdr3_aa: CATSEGGLNTDTQYF

d_call: NA
v_call: TRBV7-9
clone_size: NA
j_call: TRBJ2-7
cdr3_nt: TGTGCCAGCAGCTCGCGGGAAGAGCAGTACTTC
cdr3_aa: CASSSREEQYF

d_call: NA
v_call: TRBV27
clone_size: many
j_call: TRBJ2-1
cdr3_nt: TGTGCCAGCAGTTTATCGGGGGCGGGACCATACAATGAGCAGTTCTTC
cdr3_aa: CASSLSGAGPYNEQFF

d_call: NA
v_call: TRBV6-1
clone_size: many
j_call: TRBJ2-1
cdr3_nt: TGTGCCAGCAATCCTCGGCTGAGCTCCTACAATGAGCAGTTCTTC
cdr3_aa: CASNPRLSSYNEQFF

d_call: TRBD2
v_call: TRBV4-3
clone_size: many
j_call: TRBJ2-1
cdr3_nt: TGCGCCAGCAGCCAAGAATCTAGCGGGGCCGGCGAGCAGTTCTTC
cdr3_aa: CASSQESSGAGEQFF